Listed below are T cell receptor beta chains from one sample, sequenced in a study of control samples from healthy donors and cancer patients. Libraries were prepared by immunoSEQ multiplex PCR; TCRdb keeps only in-frame clonotypes and omits some of them. The sample has some 82,000 clones; 87% are singletons. Specimen: blood. The receptor source for this set is a man in his fifties in good health. The CDR3 runs from the conserved cysteine through the conserved F or W. Each record gives: V gene, J gene, D gene, clone size, CDR3 DNA, CDR3 protein. The D gene is left open where the match is weak. Clone size is stated in some rows and not others, as once, few, many or a class when expanded.

>TRBV7-2|TRBJ2-1|TRBD2|NA
TGTGCCAGCAGCACGGGACTAGGATACAATGAGCAGTTCTTC
CASSTGLGYNEQFF
>TRBV30|TRBJ2-1|TRBD2|NA
TGTGCCTGGAGTGAAACTAGCGGGAGGGCCTTCGATGAGCAGTTCTTC
CAWSETSGRAFDEQFF
>TRBV4-3|TRBJ1-1|NA|NA
TGCGCCAGCAGCCAAGGATGGCAGGGGAACACTGAAGCTTTCTTT
CASSQGWQGNTEAFF
>TRBV9|TRBJ2-1|TRBD2|once
TGTGCCAGCGGAAGCGGGGCGCCTTACAATGAGCAGTTCTTC
CASGSGAPYNEQFF
>TRBV29-1|TRBJ1-2|NA|NA
TGCAGCGTTGAAGGTCGGGGCGTCGGATTTTTAGAGTATGGCTACACCTTC
CSVEGRGVGFLEYGYTF
>TRBV7-8|TRBJ1-3|NA|NA
TGTGCCAGCAGCTACGGGACCTCAGGAAACACCATATATTTT
CASSYGTSGNTIYF
>TRBV11-3|TRBJ2-1|TRBD2|NA
TGTGCCAGCAGCTCATGGGGACTAGAAACTTACAATGAGCAGTTCTTC
CASSSWGLETYNEQFF
>TRBV7-3|TRBJ2-3|TRBD2|NA
TGTGCCAGCAGCTTACTAGCGGGAGACACAGATACGCAGTATTTT
CASSLLAGDTDTQYF
>TRBV7-8|TRBJ2-5|TRBD1|NA
TGTGCCAGCAGCTTAAACAGGGGAATTTCAGAGACCCAGTACTTC
CASSLNRGISETQYF
>TRBV21-1|TRBJ2-6|NA|NA
TGTGCCAGCAGCCCCTGGACTAGAATTTCCTCTGGGGCCAACGTCCTGACTTTC
CASSPWTRISSGANVLTF
>TRBV11-3|TRBJ1-4|TRBD1|NA
TGTGCCAGCAGCCAAGGGACAGCGCCACACGAAAAACTGTTTTTT
CASSQGTAPHEKLFF
>TRBV4-3|TRBJ2-5|TRBD2|NA
TGCGCCAGCAGCCAAGATAGCGGGGGATATCGGACCCAGTACTTC
CASSQDSGGYRTQYF
>TRBV30|TRBJ1-2|NA|NA
TGTGCCTGGGCCAGGGCTTCCCATGGCTACACCTTC
CAWARASHGYTF
>TRBV6-2/TRBV6-3|TRBJ1-5|TRBD1|NA
TGTGCCAGCAGTGACAGGGGCCTTCCTAATCAGCCCCAGCATTTT
CASSDRGLPNQPQHF
>TRBV7-6|TRBJ1-1|NA|NA
TGTGCCAGCAGCTCGACCCTCCTCTCTAACACTGAAGCTTTCTTT
CASSSTLLSNTEAFF